What follows are 17 T cell receptor beta chains derived from one specimen sequenced in a study of T cell responses to AZD1222 COVID-19 vaccine (TCRdb year 2021). Libraries were made using the immunoSEQ multiplex PCR assay. TCRdb stores this immuneACCESS table with in-frame sequences only. Part of the clones is absent; in the studies checked, under half of the shortfall reflects unresolved V genes, and no reason is known for the rest. The sample table holds nearly 200,000 clones, of which about 93% were seen once. The top ten clonotypes cover 1% of the sample. The sample's time point label, in plain terms: about 28 days (+/-7) after the second vaccine dose. This sample comprised peripheral blood, obtained 28 days after the second AZD1222 dose. Every receptor here comes from an adult who received the AZD1222 COVID-19 vaccine.

J is TRBJ1-5 and V is TRBV19; D ambiguous. Looked up from germline, CDR1 is LNHDA and CDR2 is SQIVND (reference sequence). Trimming shortened V by 10 bases and J by 2 bases, and 12 bases separated the two germline ends. CDR3 length equals 13 residues. The chain's CDR3 is CAISTRGNQPQHF. CDR3 coding DNA: TGTGCCATCTCGACCCGAGGCAATCAGCCCCAGCATTTT.

The rearrangement links TRBV18 to TRBJ1-6; TRBD1 aligns across 9 bases. Germline CDR1 and CDR2: KGHSH and LQKENI. The CDR3 has 17 residues. J gave up 8 bases and V 0 bases, and 8 bases lay outside the gene matches. CDR3 region: CASSPPTGQGSYSPLHF. In DNA, the CDR3 is TGTGCCAGCTCACCACCGACGGGACAGGGATCGTATTCACCCCTCCACTTT.

V gene TRBV2 combines with J gene TRBJ2-3; no reliable D call. The CDR3 contains 13 residues. V lost 3 bases and J 3 bases, leaving 7 bases between the germline ends. Germline values: CDR1 SNHLY, CDR2 FYNNEI. DNA for the CDR3: TGTGCCAGCAGTGACCATCCTACAGATACGCAGTATTTT. It translates to CASSDHPTDTQYF.

The chain carries TRBV5-1 and TRBJ1-6; possibly TRBD1 for D (6 bases). The ends were cut back, 4 bases at V and 8 bases at J, with 10 bases in the middle. This CDR3 is built from 13 residues. Germline V CDR1 and CDR2: SGHRS, YFSETQ. CDR3 nucleotide sequence: TGCGCCAGCAGCCCCGAGGGGGATTCACCCCTCCACTTT. It yields the protein CASSPEGDSPLHF.

The chain is built from TRBV7-2 and TRBJ1-2; D gene unclear. CDR1 and CDR2 from the germline V gene are SGHTA and FQGNSA. Trimming took off 5 bases at V and 5 bases at J, with 6 bases between the two ends. CDR3 length equals 11 residues. The CDR3 loop reads CASSRGYGYTF. CDR3 in DNA: TGTGCCAGCAGCCGGGGTTATGGCTACACCTTC.

This rearrangement joins TRBV6-5 to TRBJ2-2; D may be TRBD2 (5 bases). This CDR3 region has 15 residues. Germline assignment: CDR1 MNHEY and CDR2 SVGAGI. The V end was cut by 0 bases, the J end by 6 bases, with 11 bases between. The CDR3 sequence: CASSYSPGFAGELFF. The CDR3 coding sequence is TGTGCCAGCAGTTACTCTCCGGGGTTCGCCGGGGAGCTGTTTTTT.

The chain recombines TRBV19 with TRBJ2-5; 13 nucleotides agree with TRBD2. There are 16 residues in the CDR3. V shed 1 base and J 2 bases; nucleotides not matched to a gene: 1. CDR1 and CDR2 from the germline V gene are LNHDA and SQIVND (reference sequence). In DNA form, the CDR3 reads TGTGCCAGTAGTATAGGACTAGCGGGGGGACAAGAGACCCAGTACTTC. This encodes CASSIGLAGGQETQYF.

The V call is TRBV7-2, the J call TRBJ1-5; 7 bases match TRBD1. Germline assignment: CDR1 SGHTA and CDR2 FQGNSA. The V gene end was trimmed by 4 bases and the J gene end by 7 bases; junction bases not matched to a gene: 7. The CDR3 covers 14 residues. The CDR3 DNA follows: TGTGCCAGCAGCTCGAGACAGGGCGGGCAGCCCCAGCATTTT. The encoded protein is CASSSRQGGQPQHF.

CDR3 DNA: TGTGCCAGCAGCTTAACCCAGGGAGGAGATGAAAAACTGTTTTTT. Protein: CASSLTQGGDEKLFF. The chain combines TRBV7-9 with TRBJ1-4; maybe TRBD1 (5 bases). The CDR3 runs to 15 residues. Germline-derived CDR1 and CDR2 are SEHNR and FQNEAQ (reference sequence). The germline V and J ends were trimmed by 2 bases and 6 bases, with 13 bases remaining between them.

The chain couples TRBV6-1 to TRBJ2-5; D call uncertain. Trimming removed 1 base at V and 3 bases at J, with 9 bases between. Germline lookup yields CDR1 MNHNS and CDR2 SASEGT. This CDR3 has 14 residues. The CDR3 protein is CASSEGASEETQYF. The CDR3 region has the DNA TGTGCCAGCAGTGAAGGGGCTTCCGAAGAGACCCAGTACTTC.

The chain couples TRBV4-3 to TRBJ1-6; 7 bases fit TRBD1. Unmatched junction bases numbered 6, after V lost 1 base and J lost 3 bases. The CDR3 extends over 17 amino acids. CDR1 and CDR2 (germline): LGHNA, YSLEER. The CDR3 reads CASSQVVQGNYNSPLHF. The CDR3 DNA sequence: TGCGCCAGCAGCCAAGTGGTACAGGGGAACTATAATTCACCCCTCCACTTT.

V and J are TRBV7-2 and TRBJ1-1; a weak D match, TRBD1 (5 bases). The V gene lost 0 bases and the J gene lost 4 bases, with 15 bases spanning the gap. This CDR3 contains 16 residues. CDR1 and CDR2 (germline): SGHTA, FQGNSA. CDR3 in DNA: TGTGCCAGCAGCTTAGCCTCAGGCGCCGGGGGCACTGAAGCTTTCTTT. Residues: CASSLASGAGGTEAFF.

The V call is TRBV6-2 or TRBV6-3, the J call TRBJ2-7; 13 nucleotides agree with TRBD2. The CDR3 extends over 17 amino acids. CDR1 MNHEY and CDR2 SVGEGT come from the germline V gene. V lost 1 base, J lost 2 bases, and 5 bases stayed unmatched. The CDR3 DNA follows: TGTGCCAGCAGTTACTGGGGACTAGCGGGGACAGCCTACGAGCAGTACTTC. As protein: CASSYWGLAGTAYEQYF.

This chain links TRBV11-2 with TRBJ2-5, with D perhaps TRBD2 (5 bases). Trimming removed 7 bases at V and 5 bases at J, with 14 bases between. Germline values: CDR1 SGHAT, CDR2 FQNNGV. CDR3 length: 13 residues. DNA of the CDR3: TGTGCCAGCAACCTGAGGGCAAGGGAGACCCAGTACTTC. Protein: CASNLRARETQYF.

This sequence joins TRBV29-1 and TRBJ1-5, with D possibly matching TRBD1 (6 bases). CDR1 and CDR2 from the germline V gene are SQVTM and ANQGSEA. V was shortened by 6 bases and J by 4 bases, with 10 bases between the two germline ends. CDR3 size: 12 residues. The CDR3 nucleotides read TGCAGCGTCGGACAGCCGAATCAGCCCCAGCATTTT. Translating gives CSVGQPNQPQHF.

The chain couples TRBV5-4 to TRBJ1-1; D call uncertain. This CDR3 has 13 amino acids. From germline, CDR1 is SGHNT and CDR2 YYREEE (reference sequence). The V end was cut by 2 bases, the J end by 0 bases, with 5 bases between. CDR3 sequence reads: CASSLGLNTEAFF. In DNA form, the CDR3 reads TGTGCCAGCAGCTTAGGACTGAACACTGAAGCTTTCTTT. Filled out from reference TRBV5-4 and TRBJ1-1, the complete variable domain reads ETGVTQSPTHLIKTRGQQVTLRCSSQSGHNTVSWYQQALGQGPQFIFQYYREEENGRGNFPPRFSGLQFPNYSSELNVNALELDDSALYLCASSLGLNTEAFFGQGTRLTVV.

This rearrangement joins TRBV28 to TRBJ1-5, with unresolved D. The V gene lost 6 bases and the J gene lost 3 bases, with 15 bases spanning the gap. Germline V gives CDR1 MDHEN, CDR2 SYDVKM. There are 15 residues in the CDR3. The CDR3, as DNA: TGTGCCAGCAGCCCCGACGTCCCGATCAATCAGCCCCAGCATTTT. It translates to CASSPDVPINQPQHF.